This TCR beta chain appears in the sequencing data of a study of CD8+CD57+ T cells in acquired aplastic anemia. Patients sequenced had flow cytometry evidence of CD8+CD57+ cell expansion. Germline assignment: CDR1 SGHDT and CDR2 YYEEEE. V lost 2 bases and J lost 7, with 13 bases in between. CDR3 size: 15 residues. Profiling that covered TCR beta VDJ and CDR3 relied on genomic DNA as its template. One entry per CDR3 protein, called by TCRdb with MiXCR from the reads. The sample records approximately 180,000 distinct CDR3 sequences, 40% to 50% being singletons. This clonotype has just a few counts. Material: sorted CD4+, CD8+, or CD8+CD57+ T cells (not recorded which) from PBMCs. This chain uses TRBV5-6 with TRBJ1-6; D perhaps matches TRBD1 (5 bases). This clonotype was sampled from a human donor with aplastic anemia. CDR3 DNA sequence: TGTGCCAGCAGCTTTAAGCAGGGTCCGAATTCACCCCTCCACTTT. It is translated as CASSFKQGPNSPLHF.